A selection of T cell receptor beta chains follows, all from one sample in a study of T cells after yellow fever vaccination. One entry per CDR3 protein, called by TCRdb with MiXCR from the 5' RACE reads. The sample has hundreds of thousands of distinct CDR3 sequences, roughly 13% seen once. This material consisted of PBMCs, taken on the day of the yellow fever booster vaccination. All receptors derive from a man in his thirties or forties who received the YFV17D yellow fever vaccine. The CDR3 runs from the conserved cysteine through the conserved F or W. The D gene is left open where the match is weak. Some rows have no size entry. The others give once, few or many, or a class for an expanded clone.

TRBJ1-1 | 14 | . | few | TRBV3-1 | TGTGCCAGCAGGCATTTAGACGGGAACACTGAAGCTTTCTTT | CASRHLDGNTEAFF
TRBJ2-5 | 15 | TRBD2 | few | TRBV11-2 | TGTGCCAGCAGCACCGAACTAGCGGGAGTAGAAACCCAGTACTTC | CASSTELAGVETQYF
TRBJ2-7 | 13 | TRBD1 | few | TRBV30 | TGTGCCTGGAGTGCCGACAGGGAAAACGAGCAGTACTTC | CAWSADRENEQYF
TRBJ2-1 | 15 | TRBD2 | few | TRBV29-1 | TGCAGCGTTGAGACTAGCGGGAGTTCCTACAATGAGCAGTTCTTC | CSVETSGSSYNEQFF
TRBJ1-1 | 14 | . | many | TRBV7-2 | TGTGCCAGCAGCTACGGGCAGCTGAACACTGAAGCTTTCTTT | CASSYGQLNTEAFF
TRBJ2-1 | 14 | . | few | TRBV7-9 | TGTGCCAGCAGTTCGGGGGCCCCCTACAATGAGCAGTTCTTC | CASSSGAPYNEQFF
TRBJ2-7 | 11 | . | few | TRBV29-1 | TGCAGCGTCCTGATCCCTCCCGAGCAGTACTTC | CSVLIPPEQYF
TRBJ1-5 | 12 | . | few | TRBV2 | TGTGCCAGCAGTGTAAGCAATCAGCCCCAGCATTTT | CASSVSNQPQHF
TRBJ2-3 | 14 | . | few | TRBV6-5 | TGTGCCAGCAGTTACTCGGCAGGGGCAGATACGCAGTATTTT | CASSYSAGADTQYF
TRBJ2-3 | 13 | . | . | TRBV10-1 | TGCGCCAGCAGTGTAGACGGCACAGATACGCAGTATTTT | CASSVDGTDTQYF
TRBJ2-7 | 14 | TRBD1 | . | TRBV6-2/TRBV6-3 | TGTGCCAGCAGTTACTGGGGACAGACCTACGAGCAGTACTTC | CASSYWGQTYEQYF
TRBJ1-4 | 15 | . | . | TRBV21-1 | TGTGCCAGCGGAACAGGGCGGCGCACTAATGAAAAACTGTTTTTT | CASGTGRRTNEKLFF
TRBJ1-6 | 15 | . | few | TRBV7-2 | TGTGCCAGCAGCTTGATATCGCCGACGAGTTCACCCCTCCACTTT | CASSLISPTSSPLHF
TRBJ2-3 | 16 | TRBD2 | few | TRBV11-3 | TGTGCCAGCAGCTACGGGACTAGCGGAGGCACAGATACGCAGTATTTT | CASSYGTSGGTDTQYF
TRBJ2-5 | 13 | . | few | TRBV7-2 | TGTGCCAGCAGCCCAGACTTCACTGGAACCCAGTACTTC | CASSPDFTGTQYF
TRBJ1-1 | 16 | . | many | TRBV5-1 | TGCGCCAGCAGCTGGGCTATGACCGGGGCGAACACTGAAGCTTTCTTT | CASSWAMTGANTEAFF
TRBJ1-5 | 13 | . | few | TRBV30 | TGTGCCTGGAGTGAACGGAACAATCAGCCCCAGCATTTT | CAWSERNNQPQHF
TRBJ2-7 | 15 | . | . | TRBV10-3 | TGTGCCATCAGTTCACTCGCACACATCGCTGGCGAGCAGTACTTC | CAISSLAHIAGEQYF
TRBJ1-6 | 17 | . | few | TRBV5-1 | TGCGCCAGCAGCTGGGACGTTGAGAGCTCCTATAATTCACCCCTCCACTTT | CASSWDVESSYNSPLHF
TRBJ2-3 | 13 | . | . | TRBV19 | TGTGCCAGTAGTGTGACGTGGGCAGATACGCAGTATTTT | CASSVTWADTQYF
TRBJ1-5 | 16 | TRBD1 | few | TRBV5-5 | TGTGCCAGCAGCTCCTCATGGGGACAGGGTTTTCAGCCCCAGCATTTT | CASSSSWGQGFQPQHF
TRBJ1-6 | 16 | TRBD1 | . | TRBV7-9 | TGTGCCAGCAGCTTAGGGGGGACAGAAGGTTCTTCACCCCTCCACTTT | CASSLGGTEGSSPLHF
TRBJ2-5 | 16 | TRBD2 | . | TRBV18 | TGTGCCAGCTCACCACCTCTTAGGCTAGCGGCAGAGACCCAGTACTTC | CASSPPLRLAAETQYF
TRBJ2-5 | 15 | . | . | TRBV3-1 | TGTGCCAGCAGCCTCGGGGGAGGTTGGCAAGAGACCCAGTACTTC | CASSLGGGWQETQYF
TRBJ2-2 | 15 | TRBD2 | . | TRBV7-9 | TGTGCCAGCACCTTCGGCGGGAGGCCCACCGGGGAGCTGTTTTTT | CASTFGGRPTGELFF
TRBJ2-5 | 14 | . | few | TRBV15 | TGTGCCACCAGCAGTTTCGACAGTCAAGAGACCCAGTACTTC | CATSSFDSQETQYF
TRBJ2-1 | 12 | . | . | TRBV20-1 | TGCAGTGCTAGGACCCTTGCCGATGAGCAGTTCTTC | CSARTLADEQFF
TRBJ1-1 | 11 | . | many | TRBV9 | TGTGCCAGCGGGGCGAACACTGAAGCTTTCTTT | CASGANTEAFF
TRBJ2-1 | 17 | TRBD2 | few | TRBV25-1 | TGTGCCAGCACGAGTAGCGGGAGATTCCTTACTGGCGAAGAGCAGTTCTTC | CASTSSGRFLTGEEQFF
TRBJ1-5 | 16 | TRBD1 | few | TRBV12-3/TRBV12-4 | TGTGCCAGCAGTTTATGGAGGGGACAGAGAAATCAGCCCCAGCATTTT | CASSLWRGQRNQPQHF
TRBJ2-4 | 16 | . | few | TRBV7-2 | TGTGCCAGCAGCGGGGGCCGGGACGGAGGGAGAAACATTCAGTACTTC | CASSGGRDGGRNIQYF
TRBJ2-2 | 16 | TRBD2 | few | TRBV24-1 | TGTGCCACCAGTGACCCTAGCGGGAGGGCCATAGGGGAGCTGTTTTTT | CATSDPSGRAIGELFF
TRBJ1-2 | 13 | . | . | TRBV5-4 | TGTGCCAGCAGCATGCTAGCTAACTATGGCTACACCTTC | CASSMLANYGYTF
TRBJ2-6 | 15 | . | . | TRBV30 | TGTGCCTGGAGTGTAAGGACCTCTGGGGCCAACGTCCTGACTTTC | CAWSVRTSGANVLTF
TRBJ2-1 | 16 | TRBD2 | few | TRBV10-3 | TGTGCCATCAGTCCCATACCGGGACTTGGGGGGGATGAGCAGTTCTTC | CAISPIPGLGGDEQFF
TRBJ2-7 | 14 | TRBD1 | . | TRBV20-1 | TGCAGTGCCCCCAGACAGGGGAAGGCCTACGAGCAGTACTTC | CSAPRQGKAYEQYF
TRBJ2-1 | 12 | . | few | TRBV6-2/TRBV6-3 | TGTGCCAGCAGAGAGAGAGTCAATGAGCAGTTCTTC | CASRERVNEQFF
TRBJ2-2 | 13 | . | . | TRBV20-1 | TGCAGTGCTCAAGGGTCCACTTCCGGGGAGCTGTTTTTT | CSAQGSTSGELFF
TRBJ1-3 | 13 | . | . | TRBV20-1 | TGCAGTGCCCTATCGGGCTCTGGAAACACCATATATTTT | CSALSGSGNTIYF
TRBJ2-3 | 16 | TRBD2 | . | TRBV28 | TGTGCCAGCAGTAACAGCCTAGCGGGAGTACAGGGTACGCAGTATTTT | CASSNSLAGVQGTQYF
TRBJ2-3 | 14 | TRBD1 | few | TRBV7-8 | TGTGCCAGCAGTACTCAGGGGGGCACAGATACGCAGTATTTT | CASSTQGGTDTQYF
TRBJ2-5 | 13 | TRBD1 | . | TRBV24-1 | TGTGCCACCAGTCCAGGGGGTGGCGAGACCCAGTACTTC | CATSPGGGETQYF
TRBJ1-4 | 14 | . | . | TRBV7-2 | TGTGCCAGCAGCCCCCAACGCGGGAATGAAAAACTGTTTTTT | CASSPQRGNEKLFF
TRBJ2-1 | 14 | TRBD2 | many | TRBV29-1 | TGCAGCGTTCCTCGAGCGGGAGTACCCAATGAGCAGTTCTTC | CSVPRAGVPNEQFF
TRBJ2-1 | 18 | TRBD2 | few | TRBV11-1 | TGTGCCAGCAGCTTACCCGGCGCGGGAGGGCCGAACTACAATGAGCAGTTCTTC | CASSLPGAGGPNYNEQFF
TRBJ2-5 | 14 | . | . | TRBV5-5 | TGTGCCAGCAGCGCGTTAGGGGGGTTGGAGACCCAGTACTTC | CASSALGGLETQYF
TRBJ2-7 | 12 | . | few | TRBV20-1 | TGCAGTGCTACGGAGGGAGCCTACGAGCAGTACTTC | CSATEGAYEQYF
TRBJ2-7 | 14 | . | . | TRBV6-5 | TGTGCCAGCAGTTACGGGATGAGCTCCTACGAGCAGTACTTC | CASSYGMSSYEQYF